This passage covers 18 T cell receptor beta chains from one sample sequenced in a study of human T cells and chemical hapten exposure. This sample's time point: pre-sensitization, week 0. Treatment described: therapeutic diphenylcyclopropenone sensitization with weekly scalp DPC. One entry per CDR3 protein, called by TCRdb with MiXCR from the RACE reads. Among 45,000 to 60,000 distinct CDR3 sequences listed, about a tenth were seen once. Material: whole blood, obtained in connection with sensitization to the hapten diphenylcyclopropenone (DPC). The receptors were sampled from a woman in her 40s with alopecia areata. Some clones in this sample may be carry-over from other donors' samples.

This clonotype was seen a handful of times. The rearrangement joins TRBV9 to TRBJ1-3; unclear D gene. Trimming shortened V by 3 bases and J by 2 bases, and 15 bases separated the two germline ends. This CDR3 region has 16 residues. Germline-derived CDR1 and CDR2 are SGDLS and YYNGEE. The CDR3 DNA reads as TGTGCCAGCAGCGCCATTGGAAGTGGGGCTGGAAACACCATATATTTT. The encoded protein is CASSAIGSGAGNTIYF.

This chain links TRBV9 with TRBJ2-5; 11 nucleotides match TRBD2. Germline V lookup: CDR1 SGDLS, CDR2 YYNGEE. V gave up 2 bases and J gave up 4 bases; unmatched junction bases: 13. CDR3 length equals 18 residues. The CDR3 protein is CASSVGLAGELFRETQYF. The CDR3 nucleotides are TGTGCCAGCAGCGTCGGACTAGCGGGCGAGCTTTTTCGAGAGACCCAGTACTTC. Supplemented by reference TRBV9 and TRBJ2-5, the full variable domain reads DSGVTQTPKHLITATGQRVTLRCSPRSGDLSVYWYQQSLDQGLQFLIQYYNGEERAKGNILERFSAQQFPDLHSELNLSSLELGDSALYFCASSVGLAGELFRETQYFGPGTRLLVL.

This clonotype was counted ten times or more. The chain uses TRBV12-3 or TRBV12-4 and TRBJ2-5, with D hard to call. The CDR3 length is 13 residues. V was trimmed by 1 base and J by 5 bases, leaving 8 bases between them. CDR3 loop: CASSLGPFETQYF. The CDR3 nucleotides are TGTGCCAGCAGTTTAGGTCCCTTTGAGACCCAGTACTTC.

Many counts were recorded for this clonotype. This rearrangement joins TRBV7-8 to TRBJ2-3; 8 positions agree with TRBD1. V shed 5 bases and J 12 bases; nucleotides not matched to a gene: 4. CDR3 length equals 11 residues. From germline, CDR1 is SGHVS and CDR2 FQNEAQ. Here the CDR3 DNA reads TGTGCCAGCAGCCAGACAGGGGACCAGTATTTT. Protein product: CASSQTGDQYF.

This clonotype was picked up many times. The chain employs TRBV25-1 and TRBJ2-7, with no clear D. The CDR3 has 13 residues. Trimming left V 3 bases short and J 5 bases short, with 11 bases between. Germline V gene lookup returns CDR1 MGHDK and CDR2 SYGVNS. The CDR3 coding sequence is TGTGCCAGCAGTGATTGGGCGCTTCACGAGCAGTACTTC. It codes for CASSDWALHEQYF.

This clonotype was observed many times. V is TRBV6-5 and J is TRBJ1-2; D ambiguous. Germline V gene lookup returns CDR1 MNHEY and CDR2 SVGAGI. The CDR3 runs to 16 residues. V lost 3 bases and J lost 2, with 16 bases in between. The CDR3 loop is CASSYAVGRQNYGYTF. DNA of the CDR3: TGTGCCAGCAGTTATGCCGTCGGGCGACAAAACTATGGCTACACCTTC.

This clonotype was picked up many times. The chain recombines TRBV7-8 with TRBJ2-3; D unclear. Germline V lookup: CDR1 SGHVS, CDR2 FQNEAQ. Deletions cut 5 bases from V and 3 bases from J, with 12 bases between. The CDR3 sequence is 14 residues long. Written as DNA, the CDR3 is TGTGCCAGCAGCAGCACAGCTGCAACAGATACGCAGTATTTT. It codes for CASSSTAATDTQYF.

A few counts support this clonotype. V and J are TRBV7-3 and TRBJ2-2; 7 bases map to TRBD1. V trimming: 0 bases; J trimming: 0 bases; junction bases outside the gene matches: 10. The germline gives CDR1 SGHTA, CDR2 FQGTGA. This CDR3 comprises 19 residues. CDR3 DNA sequence: TGTGCCAGCAGCTTAACGTATCAGGGGGAGCAAACGAACACCGGGGAGCTGTTTTTT. Translation: CASSLTYQGEQTNTGELFF. The full variable domain, in which reference TRBV7-3 and TRBJ2-2 provide the parts outside the CDR3, is GAGVSQTPSNKVTEKGKYVELRCDPISGHTALYWYRQSLGQGPEFLIYFQGTGAADDSGLPNDRFFAVRPEGSVSTLKIQRTERGDSAVYLCASSLTYQGEQTNTGELFFGEGSRLTVL.

In its sample, this clonotype was seen many times. V gene TRBV7-6 combines with J gene TRBJ2-1; 11 bases map to TRBD2. The junction had 6 bases not matched to a gene; V was cut back by 2 bases and J by 0 bases. The CDR3 spans 18 residues. CDR1 is SGHVS, CDR2 FNYEAQ, per germline. The CDR3 sequence: CASSLTPLAGDSYNEQFF. CDR3 DNA: TGTGCCAGCAGCTTAACGCCACTAGCGGGGGACTCCTACAATGAGCAGTTCTTC.

This clonotype occurred many times. This sequence joins TRBV11-3 and TRBJ2-5; 8 nucleotides line up with TRBD1. Per germline, CDR1 SGHNT and CDR2 YENEEA. Germline trimming cut 4 bases from V and 4 bases from J; bases unmatched to any gene: 11. There are 16 residues in the CDR3. This CDR3 reads CASSSSGQGVAETQYF. CDR3 in DNA: TGTGCCAGCAGCTCAAGTGGACAGGGCGTTGCAGAGACCCAGTACTTC.

This clonotype was observed many times. Here the CDR3 DNA reads TGCAGCGCCCTCGGCCCCGCCGGGACTGGGGCCAACGTCCTGACTTTC. This encodes CSALGPAGTGANVLTF. The genes are TRBV29-1 and TRBJ2-6, with TRBD2 as a possible D gene (5 bases). CDR1 is SQVTM, CDR2 ANQGSEA, per germline. The CDR3 length is 16 residues. V was shortened by 7 bases and J by 2 bases, with 18 bases between the two germline ends.

This clonotype has at least ten counts. The chain's CDR3 is CASSFTGTSIHEQYF. DNA for the CDR3: TGCGCCAGCAGCTTCACCGGGACTAGCATCCACGAGCAGTACTTC. V and J are TRBV5-1 and TRBJ2-7, with TRBD2 matching 9 bases. V lost 2 bases to trimming and J lost 5 bases; unmatched junction nucleotides: 8. This CDR3 region has 15 residues. Per germline, CDR1 SGHRS and CDR2 YFSETQ.

This clonotype came up many times. This chain connects TRBV11-2 to TRBJ2-1; 10 bases are shared with TRBD2. Looked up from germline, CDR1 is SGHAT and CDR2 is FQNNGV. The length of the CDR3 is 17 residues. V was pared by 4 bases and J by 8 bases, with 14 bases of the junction left unmatched. This CDR3 is CASSSTLTSGLRYEQFF. The CDR3 nucleotides read TGTGCCAGCAGCTCAACCCTGACTAGCGGGCTGCGGTATGAGCAGTTCTTC.

The chain recombines TRBV6-5 with TRBJ2-3; no firm D call. Germline assignment: CDR1 MNHEY and CDR2 SVGAGI. The CDR3 length is 14 residues. The V and J ends lost 2 bases and 2 bases respectively, with 8 bases between them. The CDR3 DNA is TGTGCCAGCAGTTACCAGGATCTCACAGATACGCAGTATTTT. Translated, it gives CASSYQDLTDTQYF.

The chain couples TRBV30 to TRBJ2-1, with TRBD1 as a possible D gene (6 bases). This CDR3 is built from 10 residues. Germline assignment: CDR1 GTSNPN and CDR2 SVGIG (reference sequence). Trimming removed 6 bases from V and 14 bases from J, with 14 bases in between. The CDR3 DNA is TGTGCCTGCCCCCAGGGGCGGGAGTTCTTC. This gives the protein CACPQGREFF. Looking up the rest from reference TRBV30 and TRBJ2-1 gives the full variable domain: SQTIHQWPATLVQPVGSPLSLECTVEGTSNPNLYWYRQAAGRGLQLLFYSVGIGQISSEVPQNLSASRPQDRQFILSSKKLLLSDSGFYLCACPQGREFFGPGTRLTVL.

The rearrangement uses TRBV6-4 and TRBJ1-1; weak D call: TRBD1 (5 bases). Germline CDR1 MRHNA, CDR2 SNTAGT. The CDR3 is made up of 14 amino acids. The V end lost 5 bases, the J end lost 4 bases, and 14 bases lay between the germline ends. CDR3 protein: CASSLQVGGTEAFF. The CDR3 region has the DNA TGTGCCAGCAGTTTACAGGTGGGGGGCACTGAAGCTTTCTTT.

This clonotype came up many times. The chain employs TRBV12-3 or TRBV12-4 and TRBJ1-2; D may be TRBD1 (5 bases). The CDR3 covers 13 residues. V lost 3 bases and J lost 6, with 11 bases in between. The DNA for the CDR3 is TGTGCCAGCAGTTTCGGCCAGGGTGATGGCTACACCTTC. This encodes CASSFGQGDGYTF.

This clonotype occurred many times. CDR3 bases: TGTGCCAGCAGAGTAACAGGGAGCCACTCTGGAAACACCATATATTTT. Translation: CASRVTGSHSGNTIYF. This chain joins TRBV18 and TRBJ1-3, with D possibly matching TRBD1 (6 bases). CDR3 size: 16 residues. Trimming shortened V by 8 bases and J by 0 bases, and 17 bases separated the two germline ends. From germline, CDR1 is KGHSH and CDR2 LQKENI.